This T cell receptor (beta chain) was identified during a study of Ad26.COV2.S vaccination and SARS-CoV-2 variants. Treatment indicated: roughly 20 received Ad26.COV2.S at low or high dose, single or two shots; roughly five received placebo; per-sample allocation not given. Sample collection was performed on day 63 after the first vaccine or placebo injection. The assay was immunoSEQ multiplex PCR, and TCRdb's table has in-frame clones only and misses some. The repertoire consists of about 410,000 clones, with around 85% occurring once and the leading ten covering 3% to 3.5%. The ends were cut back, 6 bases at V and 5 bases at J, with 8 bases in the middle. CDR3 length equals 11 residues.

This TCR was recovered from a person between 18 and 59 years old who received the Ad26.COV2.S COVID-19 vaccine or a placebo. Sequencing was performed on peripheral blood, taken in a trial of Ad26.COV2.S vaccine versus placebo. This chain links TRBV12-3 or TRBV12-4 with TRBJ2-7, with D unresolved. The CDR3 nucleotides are TGTGCCAGCAGGGCCGTGGACGAGCAGTACTTC. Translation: CASRAVDEQYF.